Presented here are 32 T cell receptor beta chains from one specimen sequenced in a study of shared clonotypes between healthy human individuals. Selected positively for CCR7 and CD45RO-negative, naive CD8 cells excluded terminally differentiated effector memory CD45RA+ cells. The method was immunoSEQ multiplex PCR; TCRdb's version includes in-frame clones alone and lacks a portion of them. Among some 2,000,000 clones listed, around 96% were seen once. Sequencing was done on a sample of naive CD8+ T cells sorted from blood. These receptors originate from a young man in good health.

The chain is built from TRBV6-1 and TRBJ2-2; weak D call: TRBD1 (5 bases). This CDR3 is built from 14 residues. Trimming took 2 bases from V and 5 from J, leaving 9 bases between them. Looked up from germline, CDR1 is MNHNS and CDR2 is SASEGT. In nucleotides, the CDR3 is TGTGCCAGCAGTGAAAAGCGACAGACCGGGGAGCTGTTTTTT. Encoded protein: CASSEKRQTGELFF.

The chain links TRBV10-3 to TRBJ2-7, with 9 nucleotides matching TRBD2. There are 13 residues in the CDR3. Germline V gives CDR1 ENHRY, CDR2 SYGVKD. V lost 6 bases and J lost 3; bases outside the gene matches: 3. This CDR3 reads CAIRDSGSYEQYF. CDR3 sequence (DNA): TGTGCCATCAGAGATAGCGGGAGCTACGAGCAGTACTTC.

V gene TRBV30 combines with J gene TRBJ2-2; D unresolved. Germline CDR1 GTSNPN, CDR2 SVGIG (reference sequence). This CDR3 region has 13 residues. V dropped 0 bases and J dropped 8 bases, with 10 bases sitting between them. CDR3 residues: CAWSVGVLGELFF. The CDR3 coding sequence is TGTGCCTGGAGTGTTGGGGTTCTAGGGGAGCTGTTTTTT. The full variable domain, with the rest looked up from reference TRBV30 and TRBJ2-2, is SQTIHQWPATLVQPVGSPLSLECTVEGTSNPNLYWYRQAAGRGLQLLFYSVGIGQISSEVPQNLSASRPQDRQFILSSKKLLLSDSGFYLCAWSVGVLGELFFGEGSRLTVL.

The CDR3 is CASSEPIYQPQHF. The DNA of the CDR3 is TGTGCCAGCAGTGAACCCATATATCAGCCCCAGCATTTT. This chain uses TRBV6-1 with TRBJ1-5; no firm D call. Trimming removed 2 bases at V and 5 bases at J, with 7 bases between. From germline, CDR1 is MNHNS and CDR2 SASEGT. The CDR3 runs 13 residues.

CDR3 residues: CASSFFRGTGMSGELFF. CDR3 nucleotides: TGTGCCAGCAGCTTCTTCCGGGGGACAGGGATGTCCGGGGAGCTGTTTTTT. The chain has TRBV7-9 and TRBJ2-2; TRBD1 matches 9 bases. V was clipped by 3 bases and J by 6 bases; unmatched bases: 11. The germline V gene has CDR1 SEHNR and CDR2 FQNEAQ (reference sequence). The CDR3 sequence is 17 residues long.

This rearrangement joins TRBV5-6 to TRBJ1-6; D is possibly TRBD1 (5 bases). The V end lost 1 base, the J end lost 9 bases, and 23 bases lay between the germline ends. The CDR3 covers 18 residues. From germline, CDR1 is SGHDT and CDR2 YYEEEE. The CDR3, as DNA: TGTGCCAGCAGCTTGAGTTTTAACGGGGCCATGCTAGGTTCACCCCTCCACTTT. Encoded protein: CASSLSFNGAMLGSPLHF.

V is TRBV7-2 and J is TRBJ2-1; maybe TRBD2 (6 bases). Trimming removed 1 base at V and 2 bases at J, with 15 bases between. The CDR3 extends over 17 amino acids. Germline assignment: CDR1 SGHTA and CDR2 FQGNSA. CDR3 loop: CASSLDWGGLPYNEQFF. The CDR3 nucleotides read TGTGCCAGCAGCTTAGATTGGGGAGGCCTACCCTACAATGAGCAGTTCTTC.

This sequence joins TRBV4-1 and TRBJ2-6, with D unresolved. The CDR3 loop spans 11 amino acids. V shed 11 bases and J shed 1 base, with 3 bases lying between them. Germline CDR1 MGHRA, CDR2 YSYEKL. The CDR3 coding sequence is TGCGCCCCGTCTGGGGCCAACGTCCTGACTTTC. The encoded protein is CAPSGANVLTF.

The chain employs TRBV6-1 and TRBJ2-3; tentatively, D is TRBD2 (5 bases). Trimming stripped 0 bases from V and 5 bases from J, with 12 bases between. The germline V gene encodes CDR1 MNHNS and CDR2 SASEGT. There are 15 residues in the CDR3. In DNA, the CDR3 is TGTGCCAGCAGTGAAGCGGTATTGGGAGAAGATACGCAGTATTTT. Protein: CASSEAVLGEDTQYF.

V is TRBV5-4 and J is TRBJ1-1; D unclear. V lost 0 bases to trimming and J lost 2 bases, with 14 bases between them. Germline CDR1 reads SGHNT; CDR2 reads YYREEE (reference sequence). This CDR3 contains 16 residues. The chain's CDR3 is CASSLDPGVENTEAFF. In DNA, the CDR3 is TGTGCCAGCAGCTTGGACCCAGGAGTTGAAAACACTGAAGCTTTCTTT.

The chain is built from TRBV6-6 and TRBJ2-1; D remains ambiguous. Per the germline V gene, CDR1 is MNHNY and CDR2 is SVGAGI (reference sequence). The CDR3 length is 15 residues. The V and J ends lost 3 bases and 3 bases respectively, with 12 bases between them. CDR3 bases: TGTGCCAGCAGTTATGTTCCGTTTCACTACAATGAGCAGTTCTTC. It encodes CASSYVPFHYNEQFF.

The rearrangement joins TRBV5-1 to TRBJ2-3, with D tentatively TRBD2 (7 bases). Trimming cost V 3 bases and J 2 bases, with 13 bases left between them. Per germline, CDR1 SGHRS and CDR2 YFSETQ. The CDR3 covers 15 residues. CDR3 sequence (DNA): TGCGCCAGCAGCTCACAGGGACTACCCACAGATACGCAGTATTTT. This codes for CASSSQGLPTDTQYF.

This clone was detected once. V and J are TRBV4-1 and TRBJ2-7; a possible D gene is TRBD2 (5 bases). Deletions cut 1 base from V and 0 bases from J, with 13 bases between. This CDR3 contains 16 residues. Germline lookup yields CDR1 MGHRA and CDR2 YSYEKL. The CDR3 nucleotides are TGCGCCAGCAGCCAAGTCCCGGGGTGGAGCTCCTACGAGCAGTACTTC. This gives the protein CASSQVPGWSSYEQYF.

A single count supports this clone. The J gene is TRBJ2-7, the V gene TRBV5-4; the D is unclear. Germline V CDR1 and CDR2: SGHNT, YYREEE (reference sequence). V lost 2 bases and J 3 bases, leaving 15 bases between the germline ends. This CDR3 is 15 amino acids long. The CDR3 here is CASSFYPYPYYEQYF. CDR3 DNA: TGTGCCAGCAGCTTTTACCCATACCCTTACTACGAGCAGTACTTC.

J is TRBJ2-5 and V is TRBV4-3; TRBD2 matches 9 bases. With V trimmed by 5 bases and J by 5 bases, 9 bases remained unmatched. CDR1 LGHNA and CDR2 YSLEER come from the germline V gene. The CDR3 loop spans 15 amino acids. DNA of the CDR3: TGCGCCAGCAGCAAGAGGGCGGGAGGGTTGGAGACCCAGTACTTC. Translated, it gives CASSKRAGGLETQYF.

With respect to this clone: This sample includes further DNA sequences coding for the same CDR3. The chain employs TRBV2 and TRBJ2-7; TRBD1 agrees at 9 bases. The CDR3 length is 14 residues. The ends lost 3 bases at V and 1 base at J; junction bases unmatched: 1. CDR1 and CDR2 (germline): SNHLY, FYNNEI. The CDR3 sequence: CASSDGTGSYEQYF. CDR3 nucleotides: TGTGCCAGCAGTGATGGGACAGGGTCCTACGAGCAGTACTTC.

With respect to this clone: The sample contains more than one DNA sequence encoding this CDR3. The chain carries TRBV5-1 and TRBJ2-7; D is possibly TRBD1 (5 bases). The V end lost 0 bases, the J end lost 2 bases, and 6 bases lay between the germline ends. The germline CDR1 and CDR2 sequences are SGHRS and YFSETQ. The length of the CDR3 is 13 residues. The chain's CDR3 is CASSLGTPYEQYF. Here the CDR3 DNA reads TGCGCCAGCAGCTTGGGGACACCCTACGAGCAGTACTTC.

The rearrangement joins TRBV27 to TRBJ2-7, with 8 nucleotides matching TRBD1. Germline loops: CDR1 MNHEY, CDR2 SMNVEV (reference sequence). Germline trimming cut 5 bases from V and 7 bases from J; bases unmatched to any gene: 10. The CDR3 extends over 14 amino acids. The CDR3 DNA reads as TGTGCCAGCAGTCCAAAGACAGGGGTGGGAGAGCAGTACTTC. Protein sequence: CASSPKTGVGEQYF.

The genes are TRBV27 and TRBJ2-5; D perhaps matches TRBD1 (5 bases). The V and J ends lost 0 bases and 4 bases respectively, with 9 bases between them. The CDR3 loop spans 14 amino acids. Germline values: CDR1 MNHEY, CDR2 SMNVEV (reference sequence). The CDR3 region is CASSLSAGLETQYF. CDR3 in DNA: TGTGCCAGCAGTTTATCGGCAGGGCTAGAGACCCAGTACTTC.

V and J are TRBV29-1 and TRBJ2-7; perhaps TRBD2 as D (5 bases). The germline gives CDR1 SQVTM, CDR2 ANQGSEA. This CDR3 spans 14 amino acids. Trimming cost V 3 bases and J 3 bases, with 15 bases left between them. CDR3 loop: CSVDVGTGIYEQYF. The DNA for the CDR3 is TGCAGCGTTGACGTCGGTACGGGAATCTACGAGCAGTACTTC.

A remark on this clone: This sample also contains other DNA sequences that code for the same CDR3. The chain carries TRBV10-3 and TRBJ2-7, with TRBD1 matching 8 bases. The germline V gene encodes CDR1 ENHRY and CDR2 SYGVKD. The CDR3 length is 12 residues. The J segment lost 5 bases and the V segment lost 5 bases, leaving 2 bases of the junction unmatched. CDR3 loop: CAISSDRDEQYF. CDR3 bases: TGTGCCATCAGTTCGGACAGGGACGAGCAGTACTTC.

The chain links TRBV27 to TRBJ1-6; perhaps TRBD1 as D (5 bases). The V and J ends lost 2 bases and 0 bases respectively, with 11 bases between them. Looked up from germline, CDR1 is MNHEY and CDR2 is SMNVEV (reference sequence). The CDR3 sequence is 17 residues long. The CDR3 sequence: CASSLGAGSSYNSPLHF. The CDR3, as DNA: TGTGCCAGCAGTTTAGGGGCAGGGAGCTCCTATAATTCACCCCTCCACTTT.

In the case of this clone: Other DNA sequences in the sample encode the same CDR3. The chain employs TRBV27 and TRBJ2-1; 9 nucleotides line up with TRBD2. V shed 4 bases, J shed 4 bases, and the junction held 5 bases outside the gene matches. CDR3 size: 15 residues. The V gene's germline CDR1 is MNHEY and CDR2 SMNVEV (reference sequence). DNA of the CDR3: TGTGCCAGCAGTTCGGGACTAGCAGTTTACAATGAGCAGTTCTTC. This translates into CASSSGLAVYNEQFF.

The chain links TRBV19 to TRBJ1-2; D remains unclear. V was trimmed by 8 bases and J by 1 base, leaving 11 bases between them. Germline CDR1 reads LNHDA; CDR2 reads SQIVND (reference sequence). The CDR3 is 13 amino acids. DNA of the CDR3: TGTGCCAGTCGGTTTTATGATAACTATGGCTACACCTTC. This codes for CASRFYDNYGYTF.

The chain links TRBV30 to TRBJ1-1; D perhaps matches TRBD1 (6 bases). V lost 1 base to trimming and J lost 5 bases, with 20 bases between them. CDR3 length: 16 residues. Germline V gives CDR1 GTSNPN, CDR2 SVGIG (reference sequence). The CDR3 loop reads CAWSEGGPGWKTEAFF. The CDR3 DNA sequence: TGTGCCTGGAGTGAGGGGGGACCGGGGTGGAAAACTGAAGCTTTCTTT. The variable domain in full, completed from reference TRBV30 and TRBJ1-1, reads SQTIHQWPATLVQPVGSPLSLECTVEGTSNPNLYWYRQAAGRGLQLLFYSVGIGQISSEVPQNLSASRPQDRQFILSSKKLLLSDSGFYLCAWSEGGPGWKTEAFFGQGTRLTVV.

The table lists this clone with a count of one. CDR3 sequence (DNA): TGTGCCAGCAGCGCCTGGGGCGAGCAGTACTTC. Translation: CASSAWGEQYF. This sequence joins TRBV5-4 and TRBJ2-7; D gene uncertain. V lost 4 bases and J lost 6, with 8 bases in between. The CDR3 totals 11 residues. From germline, CDR1 is SGHNT and CDR2 YYREEE (reference sequence). Filled out from reference TRBV5-4 and TRBJ2-7, the complete variable domain reads ETGVTQSPTHLIKTRGQQVTLRCSSQSGHNTVSWYQQALGQGPQFIFQYYREEENGRGNFPPRFSGLQFPNYSSELNVNALELDDSALYLCASSAWGEQYFGPGTRLTVT.

The rearrangement links TRBV4-3 to TRBJ2-7; TRBD2 might be the D (5 bases). The CDR3 has 15 amino acids. Germline V lookup: CDR1 LGHNA, CDR2 YSLEER. Deletions cut 1 base from V and 2 bases from J, with 12 bases between. CDR3 protein: CASSQGGADTYEQYF. As DNA, the CDR3 is TGCGCCAGCAGCCAAGGGGGAGCAGATACCTACGAGCAGTACTTC.

The gene calls are TRBV10-1 and TRBJ2-1; D is unresolved. The germline V and J ends were trimmed by 0 bases and 3 bases, with 12 bases remaining between them. The germline V gene has CDR1 WNHNN and CDR2 SYGVQD (reference sequence). This CDR3 region has 16 residues. The CDR3 DNA follows: TGCGCCAGCAGTGAGTCGTCCGAAGGCCTCTACAATGAGCAGTTCTTC. Translated: CASSESSEGLYNEQFF.

This sequence joins TRBV7-9 and TRBJ2-7, with D maybe TRBD2 (6 bases). The CDR3 is 15 amino acids. The germline V gene has CDR1 SEHNR and CDR2 FQNEAQ (reference sequence). Trimming took off 4 bases at V and 2 bases at J, with 15 bases between the two ends. In DNA, the CDR3 is TGTGCCAGCAGCTCCGGGAGCGAATCACCCTACGAGCAGTACTTC. Its protein product is CASSSGSESPYEQYF.

The rearrangement uses TRBV10-1 and TRBJ2-5; D is perhaps TRBD1 (5 bases). Trimming pared 5 bases from V and 2 bases from J, leaving 9 bases between. The germline V gene encodes CDR1 WNHNN and CDR2 SYGVQD (reference sequence). The CDR3 consists of 13 residues. The CDR3 region has the DNA TGCGCCAGCAGTTGGGGCCCACAAGAGACCCAGTACTTC. Translating it yields CASSWGPQETQYF.

A single count supports this clone. The chain joins TRBV29-1 to TRBJ2-2; tentative D call: TRBD2 (6 bases). Per germline, CDR1 SQVTM and CDR2 ANQGSEA. The CDR3 spans 15 residues. With 6 bases removed from V and 0 bases from J, the gap between germline ends came to 14 bases. DNA of the CDR3: TGCAGCGTGAACCTCGGACTACCGAACACCGGGGAGCTGTTTTTT. Translated, it gives CSVNLGLPNTGELFF.

In nucleotides, the CDR3 is TGTGCCAGCAGGGAGACAGGGGTTGAGAACACCGGGGAGCTGTTTTTT. This encodes CASRETGVENTGELFF. J is TRBJ2-2 and V is TRBV7-9, with 8 bases aligning to TRBD1. The junction had 7 bases not matched to a gene; V was cut back by 6 bases and J by 1 base. The CDR3 has 16 amino acids. Germline CDR1 SEHNR, CDR2 FQNEAQ (reference sequence). The entire variable domain, with the rest obtained from reference TRBV7-9 and TRBJ2-2, is as follows: DTGVSQNPRHKITKRGQNVTFRCDPISEHNRLYWYRQTLGQGPEFLTYFQNEAQLEKSRLLSDRFSAERPKGSFSTLEIQRTEQGDSAMYLCASRETGVENTGELFFGEGSRLTVL.